The 26 T cell receptor beta chains in this list originate from one sample, sequenced in a study of response to subunit inactivated influenza vaccine. TCRdb called the RT-PCR reads again in MiXCR, with one record for every CDR3 protein. The sample carries 530,000 or so distinct CDR3 sequences, approximately 24% recorded once. Sample: CD4+ T cells sorted from PBMCs, taken more than 4 days after vaccination. The receptors derive from a man over 45 who received an inactivated influenza vaccine.

The genes are TRBV10-2 and TRBJ2-2; 8 bases agree with TRBD1. CDR3 length: 14 residues. V trimming: 6 bases; J trimming: 5 bases; junction bases outside the gene matches: 5. Per the germline V gene, CDR1 is WSHSY and CDR2 is SAAADI. The CDR3 spells CASRRDRRTGELFF. The CDR3 DNA reads TGCGCCAGCAGGAGGGACAGGCGGACCGGGGAGCTGTTTTTT.

This rearrangement joins TRBV10-3 to TRBJ2-5; D gene unclear. Trimming removed 0 bases at V and 9 bases at J, with 8 bases between. Germline-derived CDR1 and CDR2 are ENHRY and SYGVKD. The CDR3 contains 12 residues. The CDR3 DNA reads TGTGCCATCAGTGAGTCTGTAGAAGCCCAGTACTTC. This encodes CAISESVEAQYF.

This clonotype was seen only a few times. The V gene is TRBV4-3, the J gene TRBJ2-7, with 8 bases identical to TRBD1. V dropped 0 bases and J dropped 3; count of bases not matched to a gene: 1. Per the germline V gene, CDR1 is LGHNA and CDR2 is YSLEER. The CDR3 length is 14 residues. The CDR3: CASSQDTGGYEQYF. The CDR3 DNA reads as TGCGCCAGCAGCCAAGACACAGGGGGCTACGAGCAGTACTTC.

There are a few counts of this clonotype. The chain uses TRBV4-3 and TRBJ2-5, with D perhaps matching TRBD2 (5 bases). V gave up 0 bases and J gave up 0 bases, with 11 bases separating them. There are 16 residues in the CDR3. Per the germline V gene, CDR1 is LGHNA and CDR2 is YSLEER. CDR3 sequence (DNA): TGCGCCAGCAGCCAAGAGGTGGGGAGAAACCAAGAGACCCAGTACTTC. Protein sequence: CASSQEVGRNQETQYF.

This clonotype has a handful of counts. CDR3 region: CSASRSFADEAFF. The CDR3, as DNA: TGCAGTGCTAGTCGTTCGTTTGCGGATGAAGCTTTCTTT. The genes are TRBV20-1 and TRBJ1-1; no clear D. This CDR3 has 13 residues. Trimming stripped 3 bases from V and 7 bases from J, with 15 bases between. Germline V gene data show CDR1 as DFQATT and CDR2 as SNEGSKA (reference sequence).

Here the CDR3 DNA reads TGTGCCAGCAGCTTAGGGGGGACTAGCGGGAAGTTTGAGACCCAGTACTTC. This encodes CASSLGGTSGKFETQYF. The rearrangement uses TRBV7-9 and TRBJ2-5; TRBD2 agrees at 13 bases. This CDR3 contains 17 residues. Germline CDR1 is SEHNR and CDR2 is FQNEAQ (reference sequence). The ends lost 1 base at V and 5 bases at J; junction bases unmatched: 7.

This clonotype was found a few times. The genes are TRBV29-1 and TRBJ1-1; D is uncertain. Per germline, CDR1 SQVTM and CDR2 ANQGSEA. This CDR3 is built from 13 residues. V shed 4 bases and J shed 5 bases, with 14 bases lying between them. CDR3 DNA sequence: TGCAGCGTTGCTGGACTCGTACGGACTGAAGCTTTCTTT. This codes for CSVAGLVRTEAFF.

The chain combines TRBV3-1 with TRBJ1-1; 8 bases map to TRBD1. V trimming: 0 bases; J trimming: 1 base; junction bases outside the gene matches: 7. This CDR3 comprises 17 residues. The germline V gene encodes CDR1 LGHDT and CDR2 YNNKEL (reference sequence). The CDR3 reads CASSQDTGGLGNTEAFF. The DNA of the CDR3 is TGTGCCAGCAGCCAAGATACAGGGGGTCTTGGGAACACTGAAGCTTTCTTT.

A few counts support this clonotype. The V and J genes are TRBV20-1 and TRBJ2-1; D ambiguous. This CDR3 is 11 amino acids long. The V gene's germline CDR1 is DFQATT and CDR2 SNEGSKA (reference sequence). The V end lost 6 bases, the J end lost 8 bases, and 11 bases lay between the germline ends. The CDR3 loop reads CSAKAGYEQFF. CDR3 DNA sequence: TGCAGTGCAAAGGCCGGCTATGAGCAGTTCTTC.

V gene TRBV20-1 combines with J gene TRBJ2-1, with 11 bases that match TRBD1. This CDR3 region has 14 residues. V lost 6 bases and J lost 6; bases outside the gene matches: 7. Germline CDR1 and CDR2: DFQATT and SNEGSKA (reference sequence). This CDR3 reads CSASRGTGGNEQFF. The CDR3, as DNA: TGCAGTGCGAGCCGCGGGACAGGGGGCAATGAGCAGTTCTTC.

The genes are TRBV4-3 and TRBJ1-2, with D unclear. Trimming removed 0 bases from V and 7 bases from J, with 15 bases in between. CDR1 is LGHNA and CDR2 is YSLEER in the germline V gene. The CDR3 contains 15 residues. The CDR3 DNA sequence: TGCGCCAGCAGCCAAGATTTCCCCCAGCTCGGTGGCTACACCTTC. This sequence encodes CASSQDFPQLGGYTF.

This clonotype came up a few times. The chain joins TRBV12-3 or TRBV12-4 to TRBJ2-3; 8 bases agree with TRBD2. CDR3 length: 12 amino acids. The ends lost 7 bases at V and 9 bases at J; junction bases unmatched: 6. CDR3 protein: CASTGGVGTQYF. CDR3 sequence (DNA): TGTGCCAGCACCGGGGGGGTTGGGACGCAGTATTTT.

This clonotype occurred a few times. The chain combines TRBV12-3 or TRBV12-4 with TRBJ2-1; TRBD2 matches 9 bases. The CDR3 has 15 residues. The J segment lost 4 bases and the V segment lost 6 bases, leaving 7 bases of the junction unmatched. The CDR3 nucleotides read TGTGCCAGCAGCCCAACGCGGGGGGGGTACAATGAGCAGTTCTTC. This encodes CASSPTRGGYNEQFF.

The genes are TRBV5-5 and TRBJ2-1; TRBD1 matches 8 bases. Germline values: CDR1 SGHKS, CDR2 YYEKEE (reference sequence). The CDR3 covers 16 residues. V dropped 4 bases and J dropped 4; count of bases not matched to a gene: 10. CDR3 region: CASSVSRDRRYNEQFF. The DNA for the CDR3 is TGTGCCAGCAGCGTTAGCCGGGACAGGCGATACAATGAGCAGTTCTTC.

Only a few counts were recorded for this clonotype. This chain uses TRBV12-3 or TRBV12-4 with TRBJ1-3; TRBD1 might be the D (5 bases). The CDR3 sequence is 12 residues long. V shed 8 bases and J shed 4 bases, with 9 bases lying between them. CDR3: CASSGSGNTIYF. CDR3 DNA sequence: TGTGCCAGCTCAGGGTCAGGAAACACCATATATTTT.

Ten or more counts support this clonotype. The V gene is TRBV5-1, the J gene TRBJ2-1; 8 bases agree with TRBD2. The CDR3 extends over 17 amino acids. CDR1 and CDR2 (germline): SGHRS, YFSETQ. V lost 4 bases and J lost 5; bases outside the gene matches: 14. DNA of the CDR3: TGCGCCAGCAGCGGGGGGCCAGCGGGAGTGGTGAACAATGAGCAGTTCTTC. Translating it yields CASSGGPAGVVNNEQFF. Together with reference TRBV5-1 and TRBJ2-1, the CDR3 gives the full variable domain: KAGVTQTPRYLIKTRGQQVTLSCSPISGHRSVSWYQQTPGQGLQFLFEYFSETQRNKGNFPGRFSGRQFSNSRSEMNVSTLELGDSALYLCASSGGPAGVVNNEQFFGPGTRLTVL.

The table lists this clonotype with a few counts. The J gene is TRBJ2-7, the V gene TRBV7-2, with 13 bases aligning to TRBD2. The CDR3 length is 15 residues. After removal of 8 bases from V and 3 bases from J, the junction contained 7 bases not matched to a gene. In germline, CDR1 is SGHTA, CDR2 FQGNSA. CDR3 region: CASGRTSGSLYEQYF. For the CDR3, the DNA is TGTGCCAGCGGACGGACTAGCGGGAGTCTCTACGAGCAGTACTTC.

The chain couples TRBV24-1 to TRBJ2-1; 10 nucleotides align to TRBD2. Germline CDR1 KGHDR, CDR2 SFDVKD. The V segment lost 0 bases and the J segment 3 bases; nucleotides outside the gene matches: 1. This CDR3 comprises 16 residues. CDR3 amino acids: CATSDLASGGYNEQFF. In DNA form, the CDR3 reads TGTGCCACCAGTGATTTGGCTAGCGGGGGCTACAATGAGCAGTTCTTC.

The chain recombines TRBV7-2 with TRBJ2-7; 9 bases align to TRBD1. CDR3 length equals 17 residues. V shed 1 base and J 2 bases; nucleotides not matched to a gene: 9. Germline CDR1 SGHTA, CDR2 FQGNSA. Written as DNA, the CDR3 is TGTGCCAGCAGCTTAGTAGGGGGTCGGGACAGGGCCTACGAGCAGTACTTC. It is translated as CASSLVGGRDRAYEQYF. Full variable domain (remainder filled in from reference TRBV7-2 and TRBJ2-7): GAGVSQSPSNKVTEKGKDVELRCDPISGHTALYWYRQSLGQGLEFLIYFQGNSAPDKSGLPSDRFSAERTGGSVSTLTIQRTQQEDSAVYLCASSLVGGRDRAYEQYFGPGTRLTVT.

CDR3 region: CASSGRDFSYNEQFF. CDR3 bases: TGTGCCAGCAGCGGCCGGGACTTCTCCTACAATGAGCAGTTCTTC. The genes are TRBV5-6 and TRBJ2-1; a weak D match, TRBD2 (6 bases). Deletions cut 4 bases from V and 0 bases from J, with 11 bases between. The CDR3 contains 15 residues. Germline V CDR1 and CDR2: SGHDT, YYEEEE.

The rearrangement uses TRBV7-9 and TRBJ1-5, with a weak D call TRBD1 (5 bases). The V gene's germline CDR1 is SEHNR and CDR2 FQNEAQ (reference sequence). The CDR3 is 14 residues long. V lost 5 bases, J lost 9 bases, and 17 bases lay in between. The CDR3 is CASSGGPSKRPQHF. The CDR3 DNA reads TGTGCCAGCAGCGGGGGACCGTCCAAACGGCCCCAGCATTTT.

This clonotype was counted many times. The chain carries TRBV25-1 and TRBJ1-5; 8 nucleotides align to TRBD1. CDR1 MGHDK and CDR2 SYGVNS come from the germline V gene. This CDR3 region has 13 residues. The V gene end was trimmed by 8 bases and the J gene end by 6 bases; junction bases not matched to a gene: 6. CDR3 sequence (DNA): TGTGCCAGCCTGGACAGGGCTGGTCAGCCCCAGCATTTT. Its translation: CASLDRAGQPQHF.

This clonotype was recorded a few times. The V call is TRBV10-3, the J call TRBJ2-6, with 7 nucleotides matching TRBD2. This CDR3 region has 16 residues. The V gene end was trimmed by 6 bases and the J gene end by 1 base; junction bases not matched to a gene: 6. Germline V gives CDR1 ENHRY, CDR2 SYGVKD. In DNA form, the CDR3 reads TGTGCCATCAGGCCGGGGGGAGGGTCTGGGGCCAACGTCCTGACTTTC. It yields the protein CAIRPGGGSGANVLTF.

The chain recombines TRBV19 with TRBJ1-5; D gene uncertain. This CDR3 comprises 16 residues. V was trimmed by 7 bases and J by 5 bases, leaving 21 bases between them. Germline values: CDR1 LNHDA, CDR2 SQIVND (reference sequence). CDR3 loop: CASKTILGSRDQPQHF. The CDR3 DNA reads as TGTGCCAGTAAGACAATTCTCGGCAGTAGGGATCAGCCCCAGCATTTT. Variable domain in full (rest from reference TRBV19 and TRBJ1-5): DGGITQSPKYLFRKEGQNVTLSCEQNLNHDAMYWYRQDPGQGLRLIYYSQIVNDFQKGDIAEGYSVSREKKESFPLTVTSAQKNPTAFYLCASKTILGSRDQPQHFGDGTRLSIL.

This clonotype showed up just a few times. V is TRBV19 and J is TRBJ2-1; 10 nucleotides align to TRBD2. The V segment lost 3 bases and the J segment 4 bases; nucleotides outside the gene matches: 6. CDR3 length: 16 amino acids. Germline V gene data show CDR1 as LNHDA and CDR2 as SQIVND (reference sequence). The CDR3 DNA sequence: TGTGCCAGTAGTATTGTGACTAGCGGGCTATACAATGAGCAGTTCTTC. This gives the protein CASSIVTSGLYNEQFF.

The V gene is TRBV6-2 or TRBV6-3, the J gene TRBJ2-1, with a tentative D call TRBD2 (5 bases). Germline CDR1 is MNHEY and CDR2 is SVGEGT. V was pared by 8 bases and J by 6 bases, with 14 bases between. The CDR3 sequence is 13 residues long. CDR3: CASEASGSNEQFF. CDR3 bases: TGTGCCAGCGAGGCGTCGGGATCCAATGAGCAGTTCTTC.